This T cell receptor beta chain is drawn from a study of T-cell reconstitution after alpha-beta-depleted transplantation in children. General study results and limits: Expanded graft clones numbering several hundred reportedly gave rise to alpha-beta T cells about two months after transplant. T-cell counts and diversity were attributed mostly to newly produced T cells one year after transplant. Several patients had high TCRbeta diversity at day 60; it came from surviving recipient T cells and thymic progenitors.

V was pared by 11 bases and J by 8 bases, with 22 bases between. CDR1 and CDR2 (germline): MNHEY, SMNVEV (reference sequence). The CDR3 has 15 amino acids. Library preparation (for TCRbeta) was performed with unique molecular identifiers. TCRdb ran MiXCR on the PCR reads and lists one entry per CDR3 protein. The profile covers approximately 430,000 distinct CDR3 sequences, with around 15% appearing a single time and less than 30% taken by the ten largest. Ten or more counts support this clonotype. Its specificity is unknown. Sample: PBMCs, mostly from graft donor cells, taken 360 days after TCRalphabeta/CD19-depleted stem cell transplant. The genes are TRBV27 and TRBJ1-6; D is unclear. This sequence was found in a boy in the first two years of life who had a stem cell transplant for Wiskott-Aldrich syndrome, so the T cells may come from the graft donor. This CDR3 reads CAARRSTGWDSPLHF. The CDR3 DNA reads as TGTGCCGCCCGTAGGAGTACGGGGTGGGATTCACCCCTCCACTTT.